These T cell receptor beta chains were read from a single sample in a study of blood T cell repertoires in COVID-19. Libraries were prepared by immunoSEQ multiplex PCR; TCRdb keeps only in-frame clonotypes and omits some of them. The data contain more than 35,000 clones, more than 85% of them singletons. Sequencing was carried out using peripheral blood. Receptors were obtained from an older man with acute or convalescent COVID-19. CDR3s include the opening cysteine and the closing phenylalanine or tryptophan. D genes are given only for firm matches. Only some rows state a clone size, as once, few, many or a class for expanded clones.

-,TRBJ2-3,-,TRBV2,CASKSGQGDTQYF,TGTGCCAGCAAGAGCGGTCAAGGAGATACGCAGTATTTT
-,TRBJ1-2,-,TRBV19,CASSIQVDYGYTF,TGTGCCAGTAGTATACAGGTTGACTATGGCTACACCTTC
-,TRBJ2-3,-,TRBV4-3,CASSQVSLTGGDTQYF,TGCGCCAGCAGCCAAGTTTCGTTAACTGGAGGAGATACGCAGTATTTT
TRBD2,TRBJ2-7,-,TRBV9,CASSQGLAGAYEQYF,TGTGCCAGCAGTCAAGGACTAGCGGGAGCCTACGAGCAGTACTTC
TRBD1,TRBJ2-7,once,TRBV5-1,CASSLPTGGLSYEQYF,TGCGCCAGCAGCTTGCCGACAGGGGGGCTCTCCTACGAGCAGTACTTC
-,TRBJ2-7,-,TRBV27,CASSLTTGKEQYF,TGTGCCAGCAGTTTAACTACAGGGAAAGAGCAGTACTTC
-,TRBJ1-5,-,TRBV18,CASSLAGSTQPQHF,TGTGCCAGCTCGCTTGCGGGATCTACTCAGCCCCAGCATTTT
TRBD2,TRBJ2-1,-,TRBV3-1/TRBV3-2,CASSNLPAGGWNEQFF,TGTGCCAGCAGCAATCTACCAGCGGGAGGATGGAATGAGCAGTTCTTC
-,TRBJ1-1,-,TRBV29-1,CSVDWDNLNTEAFF,TGCAGCGTTGATTGGGACAACCTGAACACTGAAGCTTTCTTT
-,TRBJ2-1,-,TRBV7-2,CASSLRLVPEQFF,TGTGCCAGCAGCTTGAGACTAGTACCTGAGCAGTTCTTC
TRBD1,TRBJ2-4,few,TRBV5-1,CASSLQGAGNIQYF,TGCGCCAGCAGCTTACAGGGGGCTGGAAACATTCAGTACTTC
TRBD1,TRBJ1-5,few,TRBV7-2,CASSLDRGQPQHF,TGTGCCAGCAGCTTAGACAGGGGTCAGCCCCAGCATTTT
TRBD1,TRBJ2-7,-,TRBV4-3,CASSQDTGAAYEQYF,TGCGCCAGCAGCCAAGATACAGGGGCGGCCTACGAGCAGTACTTC
-,TRBJ2-7,once,TRBV19,CATREVGGRGEQYF,TGTGCCACCAGAGAGGTCGGGGGTCGGGGCGAGCAGTACTTC
-,TRBJ2-5,-,TRBV11-2,CASSLWQGETQYF,TGTGCCAGCAGCTTGTGGCAGGGGGAGACCCAGTACTTC
TRBD2,TRBJ2-1,-,TRBV19,CASSGLASSNEQFF,TGTGCCAGTAGCGGACTAGCGTCGAGCAATGAGCAGTTCTTC
TRBD1,TRBJ2-7,-,TRBV19,CASSSTGTGLQEQYF,TGTGCCAGTAGTAGCACCGGGACAGGGTTACAAGAGCAGTACTTC
-,TRBJ2-1,-,TRBV7-8,CASSLMGALTYNEQFF,TGTGCCAGCAGCTTAATGGGGGCCCTAACCTACAATGAGCAGTTCTTC
-,TRBJ2-7,-,TRBV18,CASSPGGSDYEQYF,TGTGCCAGCTCACCAGGGGGCTCGGATTACGAGCAGTACTTC
-,TRBJ1-5,few,TRBV4-1,CASSQSTGSGQPQHF,TGCGCCAGCAGCCAATCCACAGGGTCGGGCCAGCCCCAGCATTTT
-,TRBJ1-6,-,TRBV3-1/TRBV3-2,CASSQVRGGSLHF,TGTGCCAGCAGCCAAGTAAGAGGGGGATCCCTCCACTTT
-,TRBJ2-1,-,TRBV29-1,CSAASVPSNEQFF,TGCAGCGCAGCAAGCGTTCCGTCGAATGAGCAGTTCTTC
-,TRBJ1-1,-,TRBV11-1,CASSPGGGNTEAFF,TGTGCCAGCAGCCCCGGAGGCGGGAACACTGAAGCTTTCTTT
TRBD2,TRBJ2-3,-,TRBV7-7,CASSLGTSPSDTQYF,TGTGCCAGCAGCTTAGGGACTAGTCCGTCAGATACGCAGTATTTT
-,TRBJ1-1,-,TRBV29-1,CSVEDPQNTEAFF,TGCAGCGTTGAAGATCCCCAGAACACTGAAGCTTTCTTT